These 13 T cell receptor beta chains were sequenced from one sample in a study of blood T cells in healthy people across ages. Primers used in a second PCR of about 6 to 11 cycles were a sample-barcoded 5' primer and a J-beta primer mix. TCRdb re-analysed the 5' RACE reads in MiXCR, keeping a single row per CDR3 protein. The sample lists around 1,900,000 distinct CDR3 sequences; more than 35% were seen once. The sequenced sample consisted of blood. The receptors derive from a human donor in good health.

The sample holds a few counts of this clonotype. The chain employs TRBV9 and TRBJ2-5; unclear D gene. V lost 7 bases and J lost 5, with 18 bases in between. Germline CDR1 reads SGDLS; CDR2 reads YYNGEE. The CDR3 extends over 14 amino acids. In nucleotides, the CDR3 is TGTGCCAGCTCACCCCACTCCCAAAGGGAGACCCAGTACTTC. Translation gives CASSPHSQRETQYF. Looking up the rest from reference TRBV9 and TRBJ2-5 gives the full variable domain: DSGVTQTPKHLITATGQRVTLRCSPRSGDLSVYWYQQSLDQGLQFLIQYYNGEERAKGNILERFSAQQFPDLHSELNLSSLELGDSALYFCASSPHSQRETQYFGPGTRLLVL.

V gene TRBV11-1 combines with J gene TRBJ2-3; D call uncertain. The V end lost 2 bases, the J end lost 6 bases, and 6 bases lay between the germline ends. Germline-derived CDR1 and CDR2 are SGHAT and FQDESV (reference sequence). The CDR3 consists of 12 residues. CDR3 in amino acids: CASSLTYDTQYF. The CDR3 DNA reads TGTGCCAGCAGCTTAACCTATGATACGCAGTATTTT.

This clonotype was picked up many times. V and J are TRBV18 and TRBJ2-5; tentatively, D is TRBD2 (5 bases). This CDR3 has 13 residues. The V end lost 0 bases, the J end lost 3 bases, and 5 bases lay between the germline ends. The germline gives CDR1 KGHSH, CDR2 LQKENI. CDR3 nucleotide sequence: TGTGCCAGCTCACCACCGGGAGAAGAGACCCAGTACTTC. The encoded protein is CASSPPGEETQYF.

This clonotype came up once. An end of the junction differs from the germline gene, which may be a read error. The chain joins TRBV29-1 to TRBJ2-1; possibly TRBD1 for D (6 bases). Germline V lookup: CDR1 SQVTM, CDR2 ANQGSEA. There are 12 residues in the CDR3. In nucleotides, the CDR3 is TGCAGCGTTGTCGGACAGTACAATGAGCAGTGCTTC. Its translation: CSVVGQYNEQCF.

A few counts support this clonotype. The chain couples TRBV4-3 to TRBJ2-1; 10 bases match TRBD1. J lost 8 bases, V lost 3 bases, and 10 bases had no gene match. The CDR3 sequence is 16 residues long. Germline-derived CDR1 and CDR2 are LGHNA and YSLEER. CDR3 loop: CASSHPRDRGGDEQFF. The CDR3, as DNA: TGCGCCAGCAGCCACCCCCGGGACAGGGGTGGGGATGAGCAGTTCTTC.

The chain recombines TRBV11-2 with TRBJ2-5, with D maybe TRBD2 (6 bases). This CDR3 has 17 amino acids. V dropped 8 bases and J dropped 4 bases, with 26 bases sitting between them. Germline V gives CDR1 SGHAT, CDR2 FQNNGV. The CDR3 loop reads CASGHGTNSWGGETQYF. Written as DNA, the CDR3 is TGTGCCAGCGGCCATGGGACCAATAGCTGGGGAGGAGAGACCCAGTACTTC.

This clonotype was seen a handful of times. V gene TRBV5-1 combines with J gene TRBJ2-1; D is undetermined. This CDR3 has 16 residues. Germline V CDR1 and CDR2: SGHRS, YFSETQ. Trimming cost V 1 base and J 4 bases, with 15 bases left between them. The CDR3 coding sequence is TGCGCCAGCAGCTTGTCATCCGGAAGGACGTACAATGAGCAGTTCTTC. It is translated as CASSLSSGRTYNEQFF. The entire variable domain, with the rest obtained from reference TRBV5-1 and TRBJ2-1, is as follows: KAGVTQTPRYLIKTRGQQVTLSCSPISGHRSVSWYQQTPGQGLQFLFEYFSETQRNKGNFPGRFSGRQFSNSRSEMNVSTLELGDSALYLCASSLSSGRTYNEQFFGPGTRLTVL.

This clonotype came up a few times. The V gene is TRBV2, the J gene TRBJ2-5, with TRBD1 as a possible D gene (6 bases). Trimming pared 6 bases from V and 2 bases from J, leaving 13 bases between. CDR3 length: 14 amino acids. Germline V gene data show CDR1 as SNHLY and CDR2 as FYNNEI. The CDR3 DNA follows: TGTGCCAGCAGGACAGGACAGAATCAAGAGACCCAGTACTTC. Residues: CASRTGQNQETQYF.

The table lists this clonotype with a few counts. The V call is TRBV19, the J call TRBJ1-2; D ambiguous. With 2 bases removed from V and 5 bases from J, the gap between germline ends came to 9 bases. The CDR3 covers 13 residues. The germline CDR1 and CDR2 sequences are LNHDA and SQIVND (reference sequence). This CDR3 reads CASSIQRGYGYTF. DNA of the CDR3: TGTGCCAGTAGTATACAGAGAGGGTATGGCTACACCTTC.

This clonotype has only a few counts. The chain joins TRBV19 to TRBJ1-5; 10 nucleotides align to TRBD1. The V segment lost 6 bases and the J segment 7 bases; nucleotides outside the gene matches: 18. Germline-derived CDR1 and CDR2 are LNHDA and SQIVND (reference sequence). CDR3 length: 18 amino acids. This chain's CDR3 is CASRPSDRGLGAFQPQHF. CDR3 DNA sequence: TGTGCCAGTAGACCATCCGACAGGGGGCTTGGGGCTTTCCAGCCCCAGCATTTT.

The chain uses TRBV7-2 and TRBJ1-2; 7 bases fit TRBD1. CDR1 is SGHTA, CDR2 FQGNSA, per germline. J lost 4 bases, V lost 5 bases, and 10 bases had no gene match. The CDR3 length is 15 residues. The CDR3 is CASSHPTGFGYGYTF. The CDR3 DNA is TGTGCCAGCAGCCATCCGACAGGGTTCGGCTATGGCTACACCTTC. Drawing the rest from reference TRBV7-2 and TRBJ1-2, the complete variable domain is GAGVSQSPSNKVTEKGKDVELRCDPISGHTALYWYRQSLGQGLEFLIYFQGNSAPDKSGLPSDRFSAERTGGSVSTLTIQRTQQEDSAVYLCASSHPTGFGYGYTFGSGTRLTVV.

This chain uses TRBV6-5 with TRBJ1-3; D is undetermined. CDR1 is MNHEY, CDR2 SVGAGI, per germline. The CDR3 is 16 amino acids. The germline V and J ends were trimmed by 2 bases and 0 bases, with 11 bases remaining between them. Written as DNA, the CDR3 is TGTGCCAGCAGTTACCGCGCGCTTCTCTCTGGAAACACCATATATTTT. Translating it yields CASSYRALLSGNTIYF.

Many counts were recorded for this clonotype. V gene TRBV12-3 or TRBV12-4 combines with J gene TRBJ1-1, with D perhaps matching TRBD1 (5 bases). Trimming left V 6 bases short and J 6 bases short, with 11 bases between. The CDR3 is 12 residues long. The CDR3 nucleotides read TGTGCCAGCAGACCGGGACTATCTGAAGCTTTCTTT. Protein sequence: CASRPGLSEAFF.